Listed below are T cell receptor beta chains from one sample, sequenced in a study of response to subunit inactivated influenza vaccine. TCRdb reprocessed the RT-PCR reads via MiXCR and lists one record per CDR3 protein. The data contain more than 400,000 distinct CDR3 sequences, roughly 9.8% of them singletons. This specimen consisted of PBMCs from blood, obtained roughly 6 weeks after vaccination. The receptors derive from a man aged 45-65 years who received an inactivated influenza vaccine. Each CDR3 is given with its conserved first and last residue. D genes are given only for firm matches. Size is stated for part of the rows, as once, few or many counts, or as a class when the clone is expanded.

CDR3 protein: CASSSRTSGGEQYF
CDR3 DNA: TGTGCCAGCAGTTCCCGGACTAGCGGGGGGGAGCAGTACTTC
J gene: TRBJ2-7
clone size: .
D gene: TRBD2
V gene: TRBV12-3/TRBV12-4

CDR3 protein: CASIPQGRNTEAFF
CDR3 DNA: TGTGCCAGCATCCCACAGGGACGAAACACTGAAGCTTTCTTT
J gene: TRBJ1-1
clone size: few
D gene: .
V gene: TRBV5-5

CDR3 protein: CASSHSTGGGEREQFF
CDR3 DNA: TGCGCCAGCAGCCACTCTACTGGCGGGGGGGAAAGGGAGCAGTTCTTC
J gene: TRBJ2-1
clone size: few
D gene: TRBD2
V gene: TRBV4-3

CDR3 protein: CSVVLRNYGYTF
CDR3 DNA: TGCAGCGTTGTCCTCAGAAACTATGGCTACACCTTC
J gene: TRBJ1-2
clone size: many
D gene: .
V gene: TRBV29-1

CDR3 protein: CSATGLAPYNEQFF
CDR3 DNA: TGCAGTGCTACCGGACTAGCGCCCTACAATGAGCAGTTCTTC
J gene: TRBJ2-1
clone size: few
D gene: TRBD2
V gene: TRBV20-1

CDR3 protein: CASDSKRGGVNEQFF
CDR3 DNA: TGCGCCAGCGATTCCAAGCGGGGGGGGGTTAATGAGCAGTTCTTC
J gene: TRBJ2-1
clone size: .
D gene: TRBD2
V gene: TRBV10-2

CDR3 protein: CASSTSGPLTQYF
CDR3 DNA: TGTGCCAGCAGTACCTCCGGGCCTCTGACGCAGTATTTT
J gene: TRBJ2-3
clone size: few
D gene: .
V gene: TRBV6-1

CDR3 protein: CSVQGALGQPQHF
CDR3 DNA: TGCAGCGTCCAGGGGGCGCTTGGCCAGCCCCAGCATTTT
J gene: TRBJ1-5
clone size: few
D gene: TRBD1
V gene: TRBV29-1

CDR3 protein: CASSHPASGSGDEQFF
CDR3 DNA: TGTGCCAGCAGCCACCCAGCTAGCGGGAGCGGAGATGAGCAGTTCTTC
J gene: TRBJ2-1
clone size: .
D gene: TRBD2
V gene: TRBV7-3

CDR3 protein: CASSPGTGLGTEAFF
CDR3 DNA: TGCGCCAGCAGCCCTGGGACAGGGCTGGGAACTGAAGCTTTCTTT
J gene: TRBJ1-1
clone size: few
D gene: TRBD1
V gene: TRBV5-1

CDR3 protein: CASSPYTGGSYNEQFF
CDR3 DNA: TGTGCCAGCAGCCCCTATACAGGGGGGTCCTACAATGAGCAGTTCTTC
J gene: TRBJ2-1
clone size: many
D gene: TRBD1
V gene: TRBV6-1

CDR3 protein: CASSQEETIVFEQYF
CDR3 DNA: TGCGCCAGCAGCCAAGAAGAGACAATTGTCTTCGAGCAGTACTTC
J gene: TRBJ2-7
clone size: few
D gene: .
V gene: TRBV4-1

CDR3 protein: CSVEVGGTSTDTQYF
CDR3 DNA: TGCAGCGTTGAAGTAGGGGGCACTAGCACAGATACGCAGTATTTT
J gene: TRBJ2-3
clone size: many
D gene: TRBD1
V gene: TRBV29-1

CDR3 protein: CSAKGLAGDTDTQYF
CDR3 DNA: TGCAGTGCTAAGGGACTAGCGGGAGACACAGATACGCAGTATTTT
J gene: TRBJ2-3
clone size: many
D gene: TRBD2
V gene: TRBV20-1

CDR3 protein: CASSLGVGDTQYF
CDR3 DNA: TGTGCCAGCAGCTTGGGGGTAGGAGATACGCAGTATTTT
J gene: TRBJ2-3
clone size: many
D gene: .
V gene: TRBV28

CDR3 protein: CASSGGQGPSYEQYF
CDR3 DNA: TGTGCCAGCAGCGGGGGACAGGGCCCCTCCTACGAGCAGTACTTC
J gene: TRBJ2-7
clone size: few
D gene: TRBD1
V gene: TRBV9

CDR3 protein: CASSYSRETQYF
CDR3 DNA: TGTGCCAGCAGTTACTCGAGGGAGACCCAGTACTTC
J gene: TRBJ2-5
clone size: many
D gene: .
V gene: TRBV6-5

CDR3 protein: CATSDLTGELFF
CDR3 DNA: TGTGCCACCAGTGATTTGACCGGGGAGCTGTTTTTT
J gene: TRBJ2-2
clone size: few
D gene: .
V gene: TRBV24-1

CDR3 protein: CASSLHFGDPSFTSGRGVYNEQFF
CDR3 DNA: TGTGCCAGCAGTTTGCACTTTGGGGACCCTAGTTTCACTAGCGGGAGGGGGGTCTACAATGAGCAGTTCTTC
J gene: TRBJ2-1
clone size: .
D gene: TRBD2
V gene: TRBV12-3/TRBV12-4

CDR3 protein: CSARVGAEYQETQYF
CDR3 DNA: TGCAGTGCTAGAGTTGGGGCAGAGTACCAAGAGACCCAGTACTTC
J gene: TRBJ2-5
clone size: few
D gene: .
V gene: TRBV20-1

CDR3 protein: CASSSGLAGVKRTDTQYF
CDR3 DNA: TGTGCCAGCAGTTCGGGACTAGCGGGAGTCAAACGCACAGATACGCAGTATTTT
J gene: TRBJ2-3
clone size: few
D gene: TRBD2
V gene: TRBV27

CDR3 protein: CASSLVVERSYNEQFF
CDR3 DNA: TGTGCCAGCAGCTTAGTGGTAGAGAGGTCCTACAATGAGCAGTTCTTC
J gene: TRBJ2-1
clone size: many
D gene: .
V gene: TRBV7-9

CDR3 protein: CASSPWTGASTDTQYF
CDR3 DNA: TGTGCCAGCAGTCCCTGGACAGGGGCTAGCACAGATACGCAGTATTTT
J gene: TRBJ2-3
clone size: many
D gene: TRBD1
V gene: TRBV28

CDR3 protein: CASSLHRGYEQYF
CDR3 DNA: TGTGCCAGCAGCTTGCACAGAGGCTACGAGCAGTACTTC
J gene: TRBJ2-7
clone size: many
D gene: .
V gene: TRBV7-2

CDR3 protein: CSARRGTSGALGPNEQFF
CDR3 DNA: TGCAGTGCTAGGCGGGGGACTAGCGGGGCCCTCGGTCCCAATGAGCAGTTCTTC
J gene: TRBJ2-1
clone size: few
D gene: TRBD2
V gene: TRBV20-1

CDR3 protein: CSVRGQSSYEQYF
CDR3 DNA: TGCAGCGTTAGGGGGCAAAGCTCCTACGAGCAGTACTTC
J gene: TRBJ2-7
clone size: few
D gene: TRBD1
V gene: TRBV29-1

CDR3 protein: CASSEYRRGDTEAFF
CDR3 DNA: TGTGCCAGCAGTGAATATAGGAGGGGAGATACTGAAGCTTTCTTT
J gene: TRBJ1-1
clone size: few
D gene: .
V gene: TRBV25-1

CDR3 protein: CASSYSDRVGDTQYF
CDR3 DNA: TGTGCCAGCAGTTACAGCGACAGGGTAGGAGATACGCAGTATTTT
J gene: TRBJ2-3
clone size: .
D gene: TRBD1
V gene: TRBV6-5

CDR3 protein: CASRLGGDAPKQFF
CDR3 DNA: TGTGCCAGCAGATTAGGGGGGGACGCCCCCAAGCAGTTCTTC
J gene: TRBJ2-1
clone size: .
D gene: .
V gene: TRBV7-2

CDR3 protein: CASSLSYSQIGYTF
CDR3 DNA: TGTGCCAGCAGCTTATCCTACTCGCAAATTGGCTACACCTTC
J gene: TRBJ1-2
clone size: .
D gene: .
V gene: TRBV7-2

CDR3 protein: CASSTGAYNEQFF
CDR3 DNA: TGTGCCAGCAGCACGGGAGCTTACAATGAGCAGTTCTTC
J gene: TRBJ2-1
clone size: .
D gene: .
V gene: TRBV7-2

CDR3 protein: CAISESGRLDSTDTQYF
CDR3 DNA: TGTGCCATCAGTGAGTCGGGGAGACTGGACAGCACAGATACGCAGTATTTT
J gene: TRBJ2-3
clone size: .
D gene: .
V gene: TRBV10-3

CDR3 protein: CASSLWGRGSTDTQYF
CDR3 DNA: TGTGCCAGCAGTTTATGGGGGCGGGGAAGCACAGATACGCAGTATTTT
J gene: TRBJ2-3
clone size: many
D gene: .
V gene: TRBV28

CDR3 protein: CASSQMEGVGYEQYF
CDR3 DNA: TGCGCCAGCAGCCAGATGGAGGGGGTAGGCTACGAGCAGTACTTC
J gene: TRBJ2-7
clone size: many
D gene: .
V gene: TRBV4-1

CDR3 protein: CASSYGRGGAGNEQFF
CDR3 DNA: TGCGCCAGCAGCTACGGCCGAGGAGGAGCGGGAAATGAGCAGTTCTTC
J gene: TRBJ2-1
clone size: .
D gene: TRBD2
V gene: TRBV5-1

CDR3 protein: CASSPGQGAEETQYF
CDR3 DNA: TGCGCCAGCAGCCCGGGACAGGGGGCCGAGGAGACCCAGTACTTC
J gene: TRBJ2-5
clone size: few
D gene: TRBD1
V gene: TRBV5-1

CDR3 protein: CASSGAGQPQHF
CDR3 DNA: TGTGCCAGTTCGGGGGCTGGTCAGCCCCAGCATTTT
J gene: TRBJ1-5
clone size: .
D gene: .
V gene: TRBV6-5

CDR3 protein: CASSLEGGSNTGELFF
CDR3 DNA: TGTGCCAGCAGCTTAGAAGGGGGCTCGAACACCGGGGAGCTGTTTTTT
J gene: TRBJ2-2
clone size: many
D gene: TRBD1
V gene: TRBV7-6

CDR3 protein: CASSLGARGANTGELFF
CDR3 DNA: TGCGCCAGCAGCTTGGGGGCCCGGGGCGCGAACACCGGGGAGCTGTTTTTT
J gene: TRBJ2-2
clone size: .
D gene: .
V gene: TRBV5-1

CDR3 protein: CAIGTGYSNSPLHF
CDR3 DNA: TGTGCCATCGGGACAGGCTATTCGAATTCACCCCTCCACTTT
J gene: TRBJ1-6
clone size: .
D gene: TRBD1
V gene: TRBV10-3

CDR3 protein: CASTVQGSNQPQHF
CDR3 DNA: TGTGCCAGCACAGTACAGGGGTCCAATCAGCCCCAGCATTTT
J gene: TRBJ1-5
clone size: .
D gene: TRBD1
V gene: TRBV2

CDR3 protein: CSARDRRASGVYNEQFF
CDR3 DNA: TGCAGTGCTAGAGATCGCCGGGCGAGCGGGGTTTACAATGAGCAGTTCTTC
J gene: TRBJ2-1
clone size: many
D gene: TRBD2
V gene: TRBV20-1

CDR3 protein: CATSRWDKAIQYF
CDR3 DNA: TGTGCCACCAGCAGGTGGGACAAGGCCATTCAGTACTTC
J gene: TRBJ2-4
clone size: many
D gene: .
V gene: TRBV15

CDR3 protein: CASSVAGVDYEQYF
CDR3 DNA: TGTGCCAGCAGTGTGGCGGGGGTCGACTACGAGCAGTACTTC
J gene: TRBJ2-7
clone size: .
D gene: TRBD2
V gene: TRBV25-1

CDR3 protein: CASATGAENTEAFF
CDR3 DNA: TGCGCCAGCGCGACAGGGGCCGAGAACACTGAAGCTTTCTTT
J gene: TRBJ1-1
clone size: .
D gene: TRBD1
V gene: TRBV5-1

CDR3 protein: CASSLDAGHQETQYF
CDR3 DNA: TGCGCCAGCAGCTTGGATGCAGGCCACCAAGAGACCCAGTACTTC
J gene: TRBJ2-5
clone size: many
D gene: .
V gene: TRBV5-1

CDR3 protein: CASSLWGTEQFF
CDR3 DNA: TGTGCCAGCAGCTTGTGGGGAACCGAGCAGTTCTTC
J gene: TRBJ2-1
clone size: .
D gene: .
V gene: TRBV5-6

CDR3 protein: CASSRDPGRNNYGYTF
CDR3 DNA: TGCGCCAGCAGCCGCGATCCGGGCAGAAATAACTATGGCTACACCTTC
J gene: TRBJ1-2
clone size: few
D gene: .
V gene: TRBV4-1

CDR3 protein: CSARDPRGSNQPQHF
CDR3 DNA: TGCAGTGCTAGAGATCCCAGGGGCAGCAATCAGCCCCAGCATTTT
J gene: TRBJ1-5
clone size: few
D gene: .
V gene: TRBV20-1

CDR3 protein: CSATGGSYNEQFF
CDR3 DNA: TGCAGTGCTACGGGAGGCTCCTACAATGAGCAGTTCTTC
J gene: TRBJ2-1
clone size: .
D gene: TRBD2
V gene: TRBV20-1

CDR3 protein: CSARALLDSGRSYEQYF
CDR3 DNA: TGCAGTGCTAGAGCCTTATTGGATAGCGGGAGATCCTACGAGCAGTACTTC
J gene: TRBJ2-7
clone size: many
D gene: TRBD2
V gene: TRBV20-1

CDR3 protein: CASSLARGYGYTF
CDR3 DNA: TGTGCCAGCAGTTTAGCGCGAGGCTATGGCTACACCTTC
J gene: TRBJ1-2
clone size: many
D gene: .
V gene: TRBV12-3/TRBV12-4

CDR3 protein: CASGQAGMNTEAFF
CDR3 DNA: TGTGCCAGCGGACAGGCAGGTATGAACACTGAAGCTTTCTTT
J gene: TRBJ1-1
clone size: .
D gene: TRBD1
V gene: TRBV12-3/TRBV12-4

CDR3 protein: CASSFVASGYNEQFF
CDR3 DNA: TGTGCCAGCAGCTTTGTGGCTAGCGGATACAATGAGCAGTTCTTC
J gene: TRBJ2-1
clone size: many
D gene: TRBD2
V gene: TRBV7-9

CDR3 protein: CASKKLIRTDTQYF
CDR3 DNA: TGTGCCAGCAAAAAACTAATACGCACAGATACGCAGTATTTT
J gene: TRBJ2-3
clone size: few
D gene: .
V gene: TRBV12-3/TRBV12-4

CDR3 protein: CATSDLQGTSYNEQFF
CDR3 DNA: TGTGCCACCAGTGACCTCCAGGGGACTTCCTACAATGAGCAGTTCTTC
J gene: TRBJ2-1
clone size: few
D gene: .
V gene: TRBV24-1

CDR3 protein: CASSLELGRGGTDTQYF
CDR3 DNA: TGTGCCAGCAGCTTAGAACTTGGGCGGGGGGGCACAGATACGCAGTATTTT
J gene: TRBJ2-3
clone size: few
D gene: TRBD2
V gene: TRBV11-2

CDR3 protein: CSARSGRGLKHNNEQFF
CDR3 DNA: TGCAGTGCTAGAAGTGGCAGGGGGCTAAAACACAATAATGAGCAGTTCTTC
J gene: TRBJ2-1
clone size: .
D gene: TRBD1
V gene: TRBV20-1

CDR3 protein: CAIRGTGSTDTQYF
CDR3 DNA: TGTGCCATCAGGGGGACAGGAAGCACAGATACGCAGTATTTT
J gene: TRBJ2-3
clone size: few
D gene: TRBD1
V gene: TRBV10-3